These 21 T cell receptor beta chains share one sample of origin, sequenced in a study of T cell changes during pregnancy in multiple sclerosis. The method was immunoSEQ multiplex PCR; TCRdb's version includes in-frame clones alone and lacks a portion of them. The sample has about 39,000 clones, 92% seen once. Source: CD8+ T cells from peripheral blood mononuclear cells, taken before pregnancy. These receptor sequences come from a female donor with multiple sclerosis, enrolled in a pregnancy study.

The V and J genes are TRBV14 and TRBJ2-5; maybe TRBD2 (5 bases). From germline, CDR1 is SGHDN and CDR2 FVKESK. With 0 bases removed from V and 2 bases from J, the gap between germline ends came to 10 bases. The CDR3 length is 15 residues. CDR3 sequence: CASSQDGLHQETQYF. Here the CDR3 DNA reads TGTGCCAGCAGCCAAGATGGACTCCATCAAGAGACCCAGTACTTC.

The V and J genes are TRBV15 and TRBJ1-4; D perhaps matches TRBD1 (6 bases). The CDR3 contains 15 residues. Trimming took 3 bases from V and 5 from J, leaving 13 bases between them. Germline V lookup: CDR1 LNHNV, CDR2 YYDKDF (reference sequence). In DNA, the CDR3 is TGTGCCACCAGCAGGGACAGTGTTTTAAATGAAAAACTGTTTTTT. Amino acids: CATSRDSVLNEKLFF. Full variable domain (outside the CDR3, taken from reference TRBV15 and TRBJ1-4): DAMVIQNPRYQVTQFGKPVTLSCSQTLNHNVMYWYQQKSSQAPKLLFHYYDKDFNNEADTPDNFQSRRPNTSFCFLDIRSPGLGDTAMYLCATSRDSVLNEKLFFGSGTQLSVL.

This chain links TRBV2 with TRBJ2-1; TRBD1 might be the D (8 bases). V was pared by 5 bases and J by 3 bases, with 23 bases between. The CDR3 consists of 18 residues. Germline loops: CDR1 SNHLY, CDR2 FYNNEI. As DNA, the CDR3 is TGTGCCAGCAGTAAGGACAGGGAGGGTGGAAACCACTACAATGAGCAGTTCTTC. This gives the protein CASSKDREGGNHYNEQFF.

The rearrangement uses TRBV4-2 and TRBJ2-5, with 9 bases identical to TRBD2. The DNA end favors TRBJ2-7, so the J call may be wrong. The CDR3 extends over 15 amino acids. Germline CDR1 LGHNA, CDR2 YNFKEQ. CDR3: CASSQEKRGAYEQYF. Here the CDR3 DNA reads TGTGCCAGCAGCCAAGAGAAGCGGGGGGCCTACGAGCAGTACTTC.

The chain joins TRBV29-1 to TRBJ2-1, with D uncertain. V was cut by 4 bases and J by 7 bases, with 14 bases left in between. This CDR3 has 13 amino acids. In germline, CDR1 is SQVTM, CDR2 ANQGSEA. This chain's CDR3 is CSVGPYLDNEQFF. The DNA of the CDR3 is TGCAGCGTTGGTCCTTACTTAGATAATGAGCAGTTCTTC.

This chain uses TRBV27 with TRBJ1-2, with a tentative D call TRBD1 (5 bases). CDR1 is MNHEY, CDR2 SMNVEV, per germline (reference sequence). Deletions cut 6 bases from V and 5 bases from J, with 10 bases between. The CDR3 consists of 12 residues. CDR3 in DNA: TGTGCCAGCAGGATAGGGGCATATGGCTACACCTTC. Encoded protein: CASRIGAYGYTF.

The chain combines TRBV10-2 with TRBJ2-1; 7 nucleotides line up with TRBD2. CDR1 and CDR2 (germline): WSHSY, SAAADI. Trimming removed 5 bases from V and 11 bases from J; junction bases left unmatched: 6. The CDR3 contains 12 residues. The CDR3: CASSPGGGQQFF. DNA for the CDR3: TGCGCCAGCAGTCCCGGGGGAGGGCAGCAGTTCTTC.

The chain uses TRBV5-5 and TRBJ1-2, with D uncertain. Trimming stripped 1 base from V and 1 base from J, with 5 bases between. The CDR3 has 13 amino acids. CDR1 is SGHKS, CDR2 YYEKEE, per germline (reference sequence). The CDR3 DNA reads TGTGCCAGCAGCTTGCTTAATAACTATGGCTACACCTTC. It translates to CASSLLNNYGYTF.

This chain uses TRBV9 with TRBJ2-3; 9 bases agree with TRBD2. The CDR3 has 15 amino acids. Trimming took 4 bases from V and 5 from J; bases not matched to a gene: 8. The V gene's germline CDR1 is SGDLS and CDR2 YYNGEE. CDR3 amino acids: CASSISGGRGDTQYF. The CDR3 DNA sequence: TGTGCCAGCAGCATTAGCGGGGGCCGGGGAGATACGCAGTATTTT. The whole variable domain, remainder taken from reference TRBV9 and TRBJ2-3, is DSGVTQTPKHLITATGQRVTLRCSPRSGDLSVYWYQQSLDQGLQFLIQYYNGEERAKGNILERFSAQQFPDLHSELNLSSLELGDSALYFCASSISGGRGDTQYFGPGTRLTVL.

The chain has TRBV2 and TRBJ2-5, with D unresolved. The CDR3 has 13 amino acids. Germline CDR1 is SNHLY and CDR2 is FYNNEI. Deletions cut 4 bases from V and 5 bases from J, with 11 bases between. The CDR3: CASSAFSRETQYF. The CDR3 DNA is TGTGCCAGCAGTGCATTTTCGAGGGAGACCCAGTACTTC.

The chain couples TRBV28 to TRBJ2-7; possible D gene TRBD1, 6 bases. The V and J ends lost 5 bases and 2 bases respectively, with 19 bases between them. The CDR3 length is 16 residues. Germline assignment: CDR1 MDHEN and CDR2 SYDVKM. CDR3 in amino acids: CASSQDRRRGAYEQYF. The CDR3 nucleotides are TGTGCCAGCAGTCAAGACAGGCGGCGTGGGGCCTACGAGCAGTACTTC.

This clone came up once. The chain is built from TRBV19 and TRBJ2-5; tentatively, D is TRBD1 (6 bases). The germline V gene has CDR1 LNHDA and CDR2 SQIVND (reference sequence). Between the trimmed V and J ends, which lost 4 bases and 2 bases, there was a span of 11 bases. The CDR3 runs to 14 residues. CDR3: CASSTPGTQETQYF. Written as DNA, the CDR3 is TGTGCCAGTAGTACGCCGGGGACACAAGAGACCCAGTACTTC.

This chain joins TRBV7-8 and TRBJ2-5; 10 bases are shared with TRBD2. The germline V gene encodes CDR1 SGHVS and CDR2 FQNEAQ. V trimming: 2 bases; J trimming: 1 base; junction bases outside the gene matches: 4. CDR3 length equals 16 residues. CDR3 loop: CASSLPSSGGQETQYF. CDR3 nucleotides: TGTGCCAGCAGCTTACCCTCTAGCGGGGGCCAAGAGACCCAGTACTTC.

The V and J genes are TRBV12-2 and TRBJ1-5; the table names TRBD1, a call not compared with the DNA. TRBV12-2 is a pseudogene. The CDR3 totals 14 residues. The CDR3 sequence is CASRLRQANQPQHF. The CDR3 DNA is TGTGCAAGTCGCTTACGGCAGGCAAATCAGCCCCAGCATTTT.

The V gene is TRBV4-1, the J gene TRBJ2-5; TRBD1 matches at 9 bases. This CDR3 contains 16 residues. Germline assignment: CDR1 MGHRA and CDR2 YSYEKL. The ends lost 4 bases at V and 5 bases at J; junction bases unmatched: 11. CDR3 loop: CASSPSPGTGIETQYF. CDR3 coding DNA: TGCGCCAGCAGCCCCTCCCCGGGGACAGGGATTGAGACCCAGTACTTC.

CDR3: CASSLDTGGFTEAFF. DNA for the CDR3: TGTGCCAGCAGCTTAGATACCGGGGGTTTCACTGAAGCTTTCTTT. The chain has TRBV11-2 and TRBJ1-1; a weak D match, TRBD1 (5 bases). The CDR3 runs to 15 residues. CDR1 and CDR2 (germline): SGHAT, FQNNGV. The ends were cut back, 0 bases at V and 4 bases at J, with 12 bases in the middle.

The CDR3 reads CASTTSGGWETQYF. The CDR3 DNA is TGTGCCAGCACCACAAGCGGGGGCTGGGAGACCCAGTACTTC. The J gene is TRBJ2-5, the V gene TRBV6-5, with 8 bases lining up with TRBD2. This CDR3 is 14 amino acids long. V shed 7 bases and J 5 bases; nucleotides not matched to a gene: 9. The germline V gene encodes CDR1 MNHEY and CDR2 SVGAGI.

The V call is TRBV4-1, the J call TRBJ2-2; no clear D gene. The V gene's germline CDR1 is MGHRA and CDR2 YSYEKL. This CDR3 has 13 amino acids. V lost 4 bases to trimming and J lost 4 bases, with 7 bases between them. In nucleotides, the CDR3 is TGCGCCAGCAGCCCCAGAAGCACCGGGGAGCTGTTTTTT. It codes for CASSPRSTGELFF.

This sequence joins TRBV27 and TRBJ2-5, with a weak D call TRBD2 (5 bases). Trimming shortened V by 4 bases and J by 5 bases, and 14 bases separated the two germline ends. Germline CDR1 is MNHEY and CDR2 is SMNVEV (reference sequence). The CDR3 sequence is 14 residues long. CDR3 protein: CASSSGLRGETQYF. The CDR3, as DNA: TGTGCCAGCAGTTCGGGCCTAAGAGGGGAGACCCAGTACTTC.

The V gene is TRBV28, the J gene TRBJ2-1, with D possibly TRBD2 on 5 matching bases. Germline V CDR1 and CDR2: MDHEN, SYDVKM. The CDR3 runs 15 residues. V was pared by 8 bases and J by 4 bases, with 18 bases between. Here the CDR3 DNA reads TGTGCCAGCGACCCTGGAGGATCCTCTTACAATGAGCAGTTCTTC. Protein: CASDPGGSSYNEQFF.

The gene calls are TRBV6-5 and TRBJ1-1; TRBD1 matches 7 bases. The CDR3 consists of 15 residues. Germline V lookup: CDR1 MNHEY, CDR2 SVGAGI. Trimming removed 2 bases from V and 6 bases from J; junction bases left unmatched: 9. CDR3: CASSYRGRQDAEAFF. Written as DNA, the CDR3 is TGTGCCAGCAGTTACAGGGGGCGCCAGGATGCTGAAGCTTTCTTT.